The 12 T cell receptor beta chains below all came from one sample that was sequenced in a study of blood T cell repertoires in COVID-19. The data were produced by immunoSEQ multiplex PCR, yet TCRdb's version contains in-frame clones alone and is incomplete. The profile shows 150,000 or so clones, just under 85% of them singletons. Sequencing was done on a sample of peripheral blood. These receptors were obtained from a woman between 40 and 55 years old with active or convalescent COVID-19.

The chain couples TRBV5-4 to TRBJ2-5; 8 bases align to TRBD2. Germline loops: CDR1 SGHNT, CDR2 YYREEE (reference sequence). The CDR3 has 16 amino acids. The junction had 14 bases not matched to a gene; V was cut back by 3 bases and J by 7 bases. DNA of the CDR3: TGTGCCAGCAGCTCGTCGAGCGGGAGTGGAGTAGGGACCCAGTACTTC. It is translated as CASSSSSGSGVGTQYF.

The gene calls are TRBV28 and TRBJ1-2, with 9 bases matching TRBD1. V trimming: 5 bases; J trimming: 13 bases; junction bases outside the gene matches: 5. Germline V gene lookup returns CDR1 MDHEN and CDR2 SYDVKM. The CDR3 length is 11 residues. CDR3 DNA: TGTGCCAGCAGTCTTGGACAGGGGAGCACCTTC. Its protein product is CASSLGQGSTF.

The CDR3 loop reads CASSVGHTLPGTYSGNTIYF. DNA of the CDR3: TGTGCCAGTAGTGTGGGACACACCTTACCCGGGACCTACTCTGGAAACACCATATATTTT. The J gene is TRBJ1-3, the V gene TRBV19; D may be TRBD1 (6 bases). This CDR3 region has 20 residues. Trimming left V 5 bases short and J 0 bases short, with 26 bases between. Germline-derived CDR1 and CDR2 are LNHDA and SQIVND (reference sequence).

The chain links TRBV27 to TRBJ2-2; tentatively, D is TRBD1 (6 bases). Germline V gene data show CDR1 as MNHEY and CDR2 as SMNVEV (reference sequence). The CDR3 contains 15 residues. V was trimmed by 3 bases and J by 7 bases, leaving 15 bases between them. The CDR3: CASSFAGRGGGELFF. CDR3 bases: TGTGCCAGCAGTTTTGCAGGGCGAGGGGGCGGGGAGCTGTTTTTT.

The chain uses TRBV7-2 and TRBJ1-1, with D unresolved. Germline assignment: CDR1 SGHTA and CDR2 FQGNSA. V was shortened by 3 bases and J by 2 bases, with 7 bases between the two germline ends. The CDR3 is made up of 13 amino acids. The CDR3 region is CASSFGANTEAFF. CDR3 DNA: TGTGCCAGCAGCTTCGGAGCCAACACTGAAGCTTTCTTT. Full variable domain (missing parts from reference TRBV7-2 and TRBJ1-1): GAGVSQSPSNKVTEKGKDVELRCDPISGHTALYWYRQSLGQGLEFLIYFQGNSAPDKSGLPSDRFSAERTGGSVSTLTIQRTQQEDSAVYLCASSFGANTEAFFGQGTRLTVV.

This clone appeared a few times. The genes are TRBV6-2 or TRBV6-3 and TRBJ2-7; 10 bases map to TRBD2. The CDR3 spans 14 residues. CDR1 MNHEY and CDR2 SVGEGT come from the germline V gene. V lost 2 bases and J lost 2; bases outside the gene matches: 0. The CDR3 is CASSYGTSAYEQYF. The CDR3 DNA sequence: TGTGCCAGCAGTTACGGGACTAGCGCCTACGAGCAGTACTTC.

This clone was found once. The chain combines TRBV7-2 with TRBJ1-2; no definite D call. The V and J ends lost 10 bases and 8 bases respectively, with 20 bases between them. Germline V lookup: CDR1 SGHTA, CDR2 FQGNSA. The length of the CDR3 is 13 residues. CDR3 coding DNA: TGTGCCATAAAGGCAGGAGGAGTGGGAGGCTACACCTTC. This codes for CAIKAGGVGGYTF.

The J gene is TRBJ1-5, the V gene TRBV2; tentatively, D is TRBD1 (5 bases). CDR1 SNHLY and CDR2 FYNNEI come from the germline V gene. Between the trimmed V and J ends, which lost 3 bases and 3 bases, there was a span of 12 bases. The CDR3 has 15 amino acids. CDR3 in DNA: TGTGCCAGCAGTGACCGACAGACAAACAATCAGCCCCAGCATTTT. The encoded protein is CASSDRQTNNQPQHF. The full variable domain, its missing parts supplied by reference TRBV2 and TRBJ1-5, is EPEVTQTPSHQVTQMGQEVILRCVPISNHLYFYWYRQILGQKVEFLVSFYNNEISEKSEIFDDQFSVERPDGSNFTLKIRSTKLEDSAMYFCASSDRQTNNQPQHFGDGTRLSIL.

V usage is TRBV6-1 and J usage is TRBJ1-2; D is possibly TRBD1 (5 bases). The CDR3 is 18 residues long. Germline loops: CDR1 MNHNS, CDR2 SASEGT. The V end lost 0 bases, the J end lost 8 bases, and 25 bases lay between the germline ends. The DNA of the CDR3 is TGTGCCAGCAGTGAAGCCCCCCGCGCAGGGAGGCCCCTAGGGGGCTACACCTTC. Its protein product is CASSEAPRAGRPLGGYTF.

Only a few counts were recorded for this clone. The chain combines TRBV2 with TRBJ2-1; no clear D. The CDR3 loop spans 14 amino acids. V was trimmed by 6 bases and J by 2 bases, leaving 11 bases between them. The germline V gene has CDR1 SNHLY and CDR2 FYNNEI. The CDR3 here is CASRQDKPYNEQFF. Written as DNA, the CDR3 is TGTGCCAGCAGACAAGACAAGCCCTACAATGAGCAGTTCTTC. The whole variable domain, remainder taken from reference TRBV2 and TRBJ2-1, is EPEVTQTPSHQVTQMGQEVILRCVPISNHLYFYWYRQILGQKVEFLVSFYNNEISEKSEIFDDQFSVERPDGSNFTLKIRSTKLEDSAMYFCASRQDKPYNEQFFGPGTRLTVL.

The rearrangement joins TRBV19 to TRBJ1-6; D is unclear. Germline lookup yields CDR1 LNHDA and CDR2 SQIVND (reference sequence). The CDR3 runs 11 residues. V was clipped by 8 bases and J by 7 bases, with 6 bases between them. CDR3 protein: CASGRNSPLHF. The CDR3 coding sequence is TGTGCCAGTGGCAGGAATTCACCCCTCCACTTT.

This clone was seen only once. The J gene is TRBJ2-6, the V gene TRBV5-4, with 13 positions matching TRBD2. The germline V gene has CDR1 SGHNT and CDR2 YYREEE (reference sequence). This CDR3 is 18 amino acids long. After removal of 4 bases from V and 3 bases from J, the junction contained 7 bases not matched to a gene. The CDR3: CASSPGGLAGVGANVLTF. The CDR3 DNA reads as TGTGCCAGCAGCCCGGGAGGACTAGCGGGGGTTGGGGCCAACGTCCTGACTTTC. Drawing the rest from reference TRBV5-4 and TRBJ2-6, the complete variable domain is ETGVTQSPTHLIKTRGQQVTLRCSSQSGHNTVSWYQQALGQGPQFIFQYYREEENGRGNFPPRFSGLQFPNYSSELNVNALELDDSALYLCASSPGGLAGVGANVLTFGAGSRLTVL.